One and the same sample provided the 17 T cell receptor beta chains below, sequenced in a study of tumor-infiltrating lymphocytes in primary liver carcinoma. Both blood RNA, taken from unsorted whole blood, and germline DNA were extracted. The template, about 540 ng total RNA, yielded TCR beta cDNA made with a constant-region primer. Slightly modified ARM-PCR with three nested multiplex PCR rounds yielded TCR beta libraries. It was with TRBV1-TRBV30 forward primers and a C-beta reverse primer that the first two PCR rounds were run, at approximately 9 cycles each. TCRdb itself ran the multiplex PCR reads through MiXCR, one entry per CDR3 protein. The sample shows approximately 330,000 distinct CDR3 sequences, 65% of them seen only once. The sequencing sample was made of peripheral blood. All receptors derive from a man between 40 and 49 years old with primary liver carcinoma and hepatitis B virus infection.

In nucleotides, the CDR3 is TGTGCCAGCACCTTCACCGGGACAGGGAAAAGGACTAATGAAAAACTGTTTTTT. Protein product: CASTFTGTGKRTNEKLFF. The rearrangement joins TRBV6-4 to TRBJ1-4; 9 positions match TRBD1. Trimming took 7 bases from V and 2 from J; bases not matched to a gene: 14. The CDR3 runs to 18 residues. Germline V gene lookup returns CDR1 MRHNA and CDR2 SNTAGT.

This clonotype is a singleton in its sample. Being one base from a much bigger clone, this may be a read error. In this CDR3 the conserved last residue, phenylalanine or tryptophan, is missing, so a read error is likely. V and J are TRBV10-2 and TRBJ1-2; D perhaps matches TRBD1 (6 bases). Trimming shortened V by 2 bases and J by 8 bases, and 12 bases separated the two germline ends. CDR3 length equals 13 residues. Germline CDR1 is WSHSY and CDR2 is SAAADI. CDR3 sequence: CASSEGGSGGYTS. CDR3 DNA sequence: TGCGCCAGCAGTGAGGGGGGCTCGGGCGGCTACACCTCC.

This clonotype was recorded many times. The CDR3 DNA sequence: TGTGCCAGCAGCTTGGGAGGGGTAGGAGAGACCCAGTACTTC. Residues: CASSLGGVGETQYF. The genes are TRBV5-5 and TRBJ2-5; TRBD1 or TRBD2 may be the D gene (5 bases each). The CDR3 runs to 14 residues. Germline values: CDR1 SGHKS, CDR2 YYEKEE (reference sequence). The ends were cut back, 0 bases at V and 4 bases at J, with 10 bases in the middle.

The chain combines TRBV28 with TRBJ1-2; 9 bases are shared with TRBD1. In germline, CDR1 is MDHEN, CDR2 SYDVKM. After removal of 5 bases from V and 6 bases from J, the junction contained 4 bases not matched to a gene. CDR3 length: 13 residues. CDR3 coding DNA: TGTGCCAGCAGTAACTACAGGGGGCATGGCTACACCTTC. Translating it yields CASSNYRGHGYTF.

The chain has TRBV6-1 and TRBJ2-7; D call uncertain. Germline CDR1 MNHNS, CDR2 SASEGT. The CDR3 extends over 12 amino acids. The V and J ends lost 9 bases and 4 bases respectively, with 13 bases between them. CDR3 in amino acids: CASSDVPYEQYF. The CDR3 region has the DNA TGTGCCAGTTCCGACGTGCCATACGAGCAGTACTTC.

On this clonotype itself: This is likely a read error, given that the CDR3 carries no conserved phenylalanine or tryptophan at its end. The V call is TRBV11-2, the J call TRBJ2-7; 10 nucleotides agree with TRBD2. Germline lookup yields CDR1 SGHAT and CDR2 FQNNGV. This CDR3 is built from 17 residues. CDR3 amino acids: CAISLGPLAGVRFEQYL. Here the CDR3 DNA reads TGTGCCATCAGCTTAGGGCCCCTAGCGGGGGTCCGTTTCGAGCAGTACTTA.

The sample holds many counts of this clonotype. The chain carries TRBV6-6 and TRBJ1-5; 7 nucleotides match TRBD1. V trimming: 5 bases; J trimming: 3 bases; junction bases outside the gene matches: 16. The germline V gene has CDR1 MNHNY and CDR2 SVGAGI (reference sequence). This CDR3 comprises 18 residues. CDR3 sequence (DNA): TGTGCCAGCAGTCTGCTATACCCCGGCCAGGGGGACAATCAGCCCCAGCATTTT. Translated: CASSLLYPGQGDNQPQHF.

Details on this clonotype: At one end, the junction sequence differs from germline, possibly due to a read error. The chain recombines TRBV4-2 with TRBJ2-3; the match to TRBD2 covers 10 bases. The CDR3 spans 17 residues. Looked up from germline, CDR1 is LGHNA and CDR2 is YNFKEQ. The CDR3 bases are TGCGCCAGCAGCTACGGGATAGCGGGAGGATACACAGATACGAAGTACTTT. As protein: CASSYGIAGGYTDTKYF.

Note on this clonotype: This likely comes from a read error, as the CDR3 has no conserved phenylalanine or tryptophan at its end. This chain uses TRBV11-2 with TRBJ1-1, with 9 bases that match TRBD1. V lost 7 bases to trimming and J lost 2 bases; unmatched junction nucleotides: 8. Germline V lookup: CDR1 SGHAT, CDR2 FQNNGV. The CDR3 contains 15 residues. CDR3 sequence reads: CASNQLDRGNTEAFI. CDR3 DNA sequence: TGTGCCAGCAACCAATTGGACAGGGGAAACACTGAAGCTTTCATT.

The chain carries TRBV6-6 and TRBJ1-4; D gene unclear. The germline V gene has CDR1 MNHNY and CDR2 SVGAGI (reference sequence). The V end lost 4 bases, the J end lost 7 bases, and 13 bases lay between the germline ends. The CDR3 runs 14 residues. The CDR3 DNA is TGTGCCAGCAGTTCCCCCCCGGGCCCTGAAAAACTGTTTTTT. This gives the protein CASSSPPGPEKLFF.

Of note for this clonotype: No conserved phenylalanine or tryptophan ends this CDR3, so it is likely a read error. This chain links TRBV29-1 with TRBJ2-1, with D perhaps TRBD1 or TRBD2 (5 bases each). The CDR3 totals 13 residues. CDR1 is SQVTM and CDR2 is ANQGSEA in the germline V gene. V gave up 0 bases and J gave up 10 bases, with 13 bases separating them. CDR3 region: CSVEDRVRDEQFS. CDR3 DNA: TGCAGCGTTGAAGATCGGGTTCGGGACGAGCAGTTCTCC.

Turning to this clonotype: The CDR3 ends on some other residue instead of the conserved phenylalanine or tryptophan, so this is likely a read error. This chain links TRBV4-2 with TRBJ2-5; a possible D gene is TRBD2 (5 bases). CDR1 and CDR2 (germline): LGHNA, YNFKEQ. V lost 3 bases to trimming and J lost 5 bases, with 10 bases between them. The CDR3 is 13 residues long. CDR3 nucleotides: TGTGCCAGCAGCCATGGCAGAGGGGAGACCCAGTACTTA. Translating gives CASSHGRGETQYL.

This clonotype was found a few times. The V gene is TRBV28, the J gene TRBJ2-3; TRBD1 aligns across 7 bases. V shed 4 bases and J 2 bases; nucleotides not matched to a gene: 6. The germline CDR1 and CDR2 sequences are MDHEN and SYDVKM. The CDR3 has 15 amino acids. As DNA, the CDR3 is TGTGCCAGCAGTTCCACAGGGGCCCTCACAGATACGCAGTATTTT. This gives the protein CASSSTGALTDTQYF.

V and J are TRBV4-3 and TRBJ2-7, with a possible D match to TRBD2 (6 bases). Per germline, CDR1 LGHNA and CDR2 YSLEER. This CDR3 is 14 amino acids long. V gave up 5 bases and J gave up 3 bases, with 14 bases separating them. CDR3 amino acids: CASSFADGGYEQYF. Here the CDR3 DNA reads TGCGCCAGCAGCTTCGCCGACGGGGGCTACGAGCAGTACTTC.

About this clonotype itself: A read error is possible here, since a much larger clone lies one base away. The CDR3: CASSQDRGQEGYTF. The CDR3 nucleotides are TGTGCCAGCAGCCAAGATCGGGGGCAAGAAGGCTACACCTTC. The chain links TRBV4-1 to TRBJ1-2; D may be TRBD1 (6 bases). Germline V gene sequence: CDR1 MGHRA, CDR2 YSYEKL. This CDR3 spans 14 amino acids.

Many counts were recorded for this clonotype. The chain joins TRBV5-4 to TRBJ2-2; the D gene is possibly TRBD1 (5 bases). The V and J ends lost 3 bases and 7 bases respectively, with 10 bases between them. Germline CDR1 reads SGHNT; CDR2 reads YYREEE (reference sequence). CDR3 length: 13 residues. CDR3 nucleotide sequence: TGTGCCAGCAGCTCTCAGGGTTACGGGGAGCTGTTTTTT. It translates to CASSSQGYGELFF.

This clonotype was counted between two and nine times. The chain links TRBV28 to TRBJ1-2; 7 bases line up with TRBD1. The germline CDR1 and CDR2 sequences are MDHEN and SYDVKM. Unmatched junction bases numbered 11, after V lost 3 bases and J lost 7 bases. The CDR3 contains 15 residues. The CDR3 DNA reads as TGTGCCAGCAGTTTTGATGGTAGGGGGCTCGGTGGCTACACCTTC. Translating gives CASSFDGRGLGGYTF.